The 12 T cell receptor beta chains below were found in one sample sequenced in a study of blood T cell repertoires in COVID-19. Here immunoSEQ multiplex PCR was the method, and the copy in TCRdb shows in-frame clones only, minus some. The sample includes tens of thousands of clones, roughly 84% of them seen just once. Sequencing was carried out using peripheral blood. Receptors originate from an older man with acute or convalescent COVID-19.

CDR3 nucleotide sequence: TGTGCCATCAGTGGGGGACAGCGGGAGACCCAGTACTTC. The encoded protein is CAISGGQRETQYF. V is TRBV10-3 and J is TRBJ2-5; 7 bases line up with TRBD1. The germline gives CDR1 ENHRY, CDR2 SYGVKD. Trimming removed 4 bases from V and 5 bases from J; junction bases left unmatched: 4. The CDR3 is made up of 13 amino acids.

The chain is built from TRBV30 and TRBJ1-5; 10 bases match TRBD1. The CDR3 runs to 16 residues. The germline gives CDR1 GTSNPN, CDR2 SVGIG (reference sequence). J was trimmed by 3 bases and V by 0 bases; bases with no gene match: 5. The CDR3 loop reads CAWSVWGQGINQPQHF. Written as DNA, the CDR3 is TGTGCCTGGAGTGTCTGGGGACAGGGGATCAATCAGCCCCAGCATTTT.

The rearrangement uses TRBV12-5 and TRBJ2-3; D is possibly TRBD2 (5 bases). Germline values: CDR1 LGHNT, CDR2 FRNRAP. The CDR3 spans 12 residues. V dropped 4 bases and J dropped 7 bases, with 9 bases sitting between them. CDR3 loop: CASGSDWNTQYF. CDR3 in DNA: TGTGCTAGTGGTTCGGACTGGAATACGCAGTATTTT. The whole variable domain, filled in from reference TRBV12-5 and TRBJ2-3, reads DARVTQTPRHKVTEMGQEVTMRCQPILGHNTVFWYRQTMMQGLELLAYFRNRAPLDDSGMPKDRFSAEMPDATLATLKIQPSEPRDSAVYFCASGSDWNTQYFGPGTRLTVL.

This clone has more than one count but fewer than ten. The chain recombines TRBV7-2 with TRBJ1-2; D possibly corresponds to TRBD1 (5 bases). V dropped 3 bases and J dropped 8 bases, with 13 bases sitting between them. The CDR3 covers 13 residues. Germline V lookup: CDR1 SGHTA, CDR2 FQGNSA. CDR3 loop: CASSFGAGAGYTF. CDR3 coding DNA: TGTGCCAGCAGCTTTGGGGCTGGTGCCGGCTACACCTTC.

The J gene is TRBJ2-5, the V gene TRBV5-1, with D maybe TRBD1 (6 bases). V lost 0 bases to trimming and J lost 0 bases, with 6 bases between them. Per germline, CDR1 SGHRS and CDR2 YFSETQ. This CDR3 is 14 amino acids long. The CDR3 is CASSLGQDQETQYF. The CDR3 nucleotides read TGCGCCAGCAGCTTGGGACAGGACCAAGAGACCCAGTACTTC.

V gene TRBV29-1 combines with J gene TRBJ1-1; no firm D call. CDR1 and CDR2 (germline): SQVTM, ANQGSEA. The ends were cut back, 3 bases at V and 5 bases at J, with 13 bases in the middle. This CDR3 has 13 amino acids. The CDR3 is CSVELTTATEAFF. CDR3 nucleotides: TGCAGCGTTGAGCTAACCACCGCAACTGAAGCTTTCTTT.

This rearrangement joins TRBV7-9 to TRBJ2-1; 14 positions match TRBD2. Germline CDR1 and CDR2: SEHNR and FQNEAQ (reference sequence). CDR3 length: 19 residues. V shed 4 bases, J shed 0 bases, and the junction held 8 bases outside the gene matches. In DNA, the CDR3 is TGTGCCAGCAGCTGGACTAGCGGGGGGAGGGGGAGCTCCTACAATGAGCAGTTCTTC. This codes for CASSWTSGGRGSSYNEQFF.

This clone came up a few times. The chain carries TRBV24-1 and TRBJ2-1, with a tentative D call TRBD2 (5 bases). From germline, CDR1 is KGHDR and CDR2 SFDVKD. The CDR3 covers 15 residues. Trimming cost V 10 bases and J 1 base, with 16 bases left between them. This chain's CDR3 is CATSPGSGSYNEQFF. CDR3 sequence (DNA): TGTGCCACTAGCCCGGGGTCGGGGTCCTACAATGAGCAGTTCTTC.

The CDR3 region is CASSLRGTSGGHSSYNEQFF. The CDR3 DNA reads TGTGCCAGCAGTTTGCGGGGGACTAGCGGGGGGCACAGCTCCTACAATGAGCAGTTCTTC. The chain couples TRBV27 to TRBJ2-1, with 15 nucleotides matching TRBD2. CDR3 size: 20 residues. Trimming removed 3 bases from V and 0 bases from J; junction bases left unmatched: 9. Germline V lookup: CDR1 MNHEY, CDR2 SMNVEV (reference sequence).

The chain's CDR3 is CSFRTSGFSTDTQYF. The CDR3 DNA sequence: TGCAGCTTTAGGACTAGCGGGTTTTCCACAGATACGCAGTATTTT. The chain couples TRBV29-1 to TRBJ2-3, with 11 bases lining up with TRBD2. After removal of 8 bases from V and 2 bases from J, the junction contained 9 bases not matched to a gene. This CDR3 has 15 amino acids. Germline V CDR1 and CDR2: SQVTM, ANQGSEA.

This clone has just one count. The rearrangement joins TRBV10-1 to TRBJ1-1, with D possibly being TRBD1 (5 bases). Germline loops: CDR1 WNHNN, CDR2 SYGVQD (reference sequence). The CDR3 runs 14 residues. The germline V and J ends were trimmed by 4 bases and 5 bases, with 14 bases remaining between them. The CDR3 protein is CASSGLLRGTEAFF. The CDR3, as DNA: TGCGCCAGCAGTGGTCTACTCCGGGGGACTGAAGCTTTCTTT.

V is TRBV28 and J is TRBJ1-5, with 11 bases fitting TRBD1. The CDR3 contains 18 residues. J was trimmed by 0 bases and V by 8 bases; bases with no gene match: 12. CDR1 and CDR2 (germline): MDHEN, SYDVKM. CDR3 coding DNA: TGTGCCAGCGGCTCCGGGACAGGGGGATTCAGTAGCAATCAGCCCCAGCATTTT. It encodes CASGSGTGGFSSNQPQHF.